The clone carrying this T cell receptor (beta chain) was counted between two and nine times. Its antigen is still unknown. The data derive from a study of naive and memory T cell subsets. Two oligonucleotides, mixed equimolar, formed the beta constant-region primer covering TRBC1 and TRBC2. Ligated cDNA was amplified by four rounds of PCR with nested alpha and beta constant-region primers and SP2. TCRdb recomputed calls from the UMI-ligation and nested PCR reads with MiXCR, one row per CDR3 protein. The table lists under 150,000 distinct CDR3 sequences, approximately 21% of them singletons, with 0.6% to 0.7% in the top ten. The germline CDR1 and CDR2 sequences are SGHVS and FNYEAQ. V was shortened by 5 bases and J by 0 bases, with 14 bases between the two germline ends. The CDR3 extends over 15 amino acids. Regarding the study as a whole: Naive repertoires, especially CD8, held a few larger clonotypes, possibly memory cells re-expressing CD45RA. The power law exponent of TCR abundance differed between naive and memory cells. Over 85% of naive TCR sequences appeared only once, unlike memory subsets.

V gene TRBV7-6 combines with J gene TRBJ2-7; unclear D gene. The receptor was isolated from a human donor in good health. The sample consisted of naive CD8+ T cells from blood. The CDR3: CASSPAAASSYEQYF. The CDR3 nucleotides are TGTGCCAGCAGCCCCGCGGCGGCGAGCTCCTACGAGCAGTACTTC.